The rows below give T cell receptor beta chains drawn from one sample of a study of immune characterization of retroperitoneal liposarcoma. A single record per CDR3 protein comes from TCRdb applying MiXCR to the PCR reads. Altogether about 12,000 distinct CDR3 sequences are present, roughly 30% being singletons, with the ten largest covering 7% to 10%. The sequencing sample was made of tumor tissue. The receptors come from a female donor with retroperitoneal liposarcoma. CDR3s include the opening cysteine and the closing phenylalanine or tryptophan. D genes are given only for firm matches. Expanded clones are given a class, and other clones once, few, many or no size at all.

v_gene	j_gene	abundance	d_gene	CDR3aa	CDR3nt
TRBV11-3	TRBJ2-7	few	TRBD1	CASSRRTGAYEQYF	TGTGCCAGCAGCCGTCGGACAGGGGCCTACGAGCAGTACTTC
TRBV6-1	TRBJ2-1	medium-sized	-	CASSTTGETQFF	TGTGCCAGCAGTACCACTGGGGAGACCCAGTTCTTC
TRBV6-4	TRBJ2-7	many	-	CASSDSEGLGNEQYF	TGTGCCAGCAGTGACTCCGAGGGGTTGGGGAATGAGCAGTACTTC
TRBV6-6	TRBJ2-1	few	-	CASSYLWSSYEQFF	TGTGCCAGCAGTTACCTGTGGAGCTCCTACGAGCAGTTCTTC
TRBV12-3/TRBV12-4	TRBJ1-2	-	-	CASSSQGFGVEGYTF	TGTGCCAGCAGTTCTCAGGGCTTCGGGGTGGAGGGCTACACCTTC
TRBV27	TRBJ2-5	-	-	CASSSGDTTETQYF	TGTGCCAGCAGCTCGGGGGACACTACAGAGACCCAGTACTTC
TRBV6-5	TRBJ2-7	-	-	CASSYGVTSEQYF	TGTGCCAGCAGTTACGGGGTCACGTCCGAGCAGTACTTC
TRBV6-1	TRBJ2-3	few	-	CASATDTTDTQYF	TGTGCCAGCGCGACGGACACCACAGATACGCAGTATTTT
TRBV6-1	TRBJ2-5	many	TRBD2	CASSELGLEGGEQYF	TGTGCCAGCAGTGAGCTGGGACTAGAGGGGGGTGAGCAGTACTTC
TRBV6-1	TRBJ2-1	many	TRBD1	CASSQNRGLVNEQFF	TGTGCCAGCAGTCAAAACAGGGGGCTAGTCAATGAGCAGTTCTTC
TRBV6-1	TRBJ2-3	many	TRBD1	CASTRQGAGTDTQYF	TGTGCCAGCACTAGACAGGGGGCTGGGACAGATACGCAGTATTTT
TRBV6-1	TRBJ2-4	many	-	CASGVGGGIRRGQYF	TGTGCCAGCGGGGTGGGGGGCGGGATACGTCGGGGGCAGTACTTC
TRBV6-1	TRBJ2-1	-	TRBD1	CASSTGTASSYEQFF	TGTGCCAGCAGTACCGGGACAGCGAGCTCCTACGAGCAGTTCTTC